Listed here are 19 T cell receptor beta chains from one sample, sequenced in a study of cytomegalovirus exposure and HLA in healthy donors. PCR used 60 Vbeta primers and 13 Jbeta primers. TCRdb's copy holds only in-frame clones and misses some; the assay was immunoSEQ multiplex PCR. The sample yields roughly 160,000 clones, 70% to 80% seen once. The sequencing input was PBMCs. Receptors were obtained from a man under 40 in good health and CMV-seronegative.

This clone was counted a few times. The chain links TRBV21-1 to TRBJ1-5. TRBV21-1 is a pseudogene. This CDR3 is built from 17 residues. The CDR3 is CASSKGLRSSYYQPQHF. The CDR3 region has the DNA TGTGCCAGCAGCAAAGGGCTGAGGTCCTCCTATTATCAGCCCCAGCATTTT.

The chain employs TRBV7-2 and TRBJ2-1; the match to TRBD2 covers 11 bases. Germline CDR1 is SGHTA and CDR2 is FQGNSA. After removal of 2 bases from V and 6 bases from J, the junction contained 6 bases not matched to a gene. This CDR3 has 16 amino acids. The CDR3 is CASSLLAGGPINEQFF. The CDR3 DNA reads TGTGCCAGCAGCTTATTAGCGGGGGGGCCCATCAATGAGCAGTTCTTC.

J is TRBJ2-3 and V is TRBV11-3; 15 bases are shared with TRBD2. CDR3 length: 17 residues. Trimming at V came to 5 bases and at J to 2 bases, leaving 5 bases not matched to a gene. The germline gives CDR1 SGHNT, CDR2 YENEEA. The CDR3 DNA is TGTGCCAGCAGCATGGGACTAGCGGGAGGAATCACAGATACGCAGTATTTT. It codes for CASSMGLAGGITDTQYF.

V usage is TRBV7-3 and J usage is TRBJ1-2, with 8 bases lining up with TRBD1. Germline assignment: CDR1 SGHTA and CDR2 FQGTGA. Trimming at V came to 2 bases and at J to 8 bases, leaving 7 bases not matched to a gene. This CDR3 is 14 amino acids long. CDR3: CASSLERTGNGYTF. The DNA of the CDR3 is TGTGCCAGCAGCTTAGAGCGGACAGGGAACGGCTACACCTTC.

This sequence joins TRBV19 and TRBJ2-7, with 7 bases that match TRBD1. CDR1 LNHDA and CDR2 SQIVND come from the germline V gene (reference sequence). The CDR3 runs to 14 residues. J lost 2 bases, V lost 5 bases, and 6 bases had no gene match. The CDR3 nucleotides are TGTGCCAGTAGTGTCGGACAGGAAACCTACGAGCAGTACTTC. Translating it yields CASSVGQETYEQYF.

This clone appeared once. The rearrangement uses TRBV7-9 and TRBJ2-1; D uncertain. This CDR3 is 16 amino acids long. CDR1 and CDR2 (germline): SEHNR, FQNEAQ (reference sequence). Trimming left V 1 base short and J 3 bases short, with 13 bases between. DNA for the CDR3: TGTGCCAGCAGCTTAGGTAACTCACCAGGCTACAATGAGCAGTTCTTC. Translated: CASSLGNSPGYNEQFF.

The rearrangement uses TRBV13 and TRBJ1-1; 10 bases match TRBD1. The germline V gene has CDR1 PRHDT and CDR2 FYEKMQ (reference sequence). The V and J ends lost 5 bases and 8 bases, in that order; junction bases with no gene match: 5. The CDR3 has 13 residues. DNA of the CDR3: TGTGCCAGCAGCCAAGACAGGGGGCCCGAAGCTTTCTTT. It translates to CASSQDRGPEAFF.

V and J are TRBV7-3 and TRBJ1-2, with D uncertain. Between the trimmed V and J ends, which lost 5 bases and 0 bases, there was a span of 19 bases. This CDR3 has 17 residues. Germline lookup yields CDR1 SGHTA and CDR2 FQGTGA. This CDR3 is CASSPGGPAKANYGYTF. The CDR3 DNA is TGTGCCAGCAGCCCGGGAGGGCCAGCAAAAGCTAACTATGGCTACACCTTC.

Written as DNA, the CDR3 is TGTGCCAGCACCGGGGCAGGGGCACCGCTAGGTTCACCCCTCCACTTT. Translated: CASTGAGAPLGSPLHF. This sequence joins TRBV28 and TRBJ1-6; D is perhaps TRBD1 (6 bases). The CDR3 runs 16 residues. The V end lost 7 bases, the J end lost 9 bases, and 22 bases lay between the germline ends. The germline V gene has CDR1 MDHEN and CDR2 SYDVKM.

V and J are TRBV2 and TRBJ2-3; 11 nucleotides agree with TRBD2. CDR3 length: 13 amino acids. Germline V gene sequence: CDR1 SNHLY, CDR2 FYNNEI. The trim removed 6 bases at V and 6 bases at J, leaving 2 bases unmatched. CDR3 sequence reads: CASRLAGVDTQYF. CDR3 DNA sequence: TGTGCCAGCAGACTAGCGGGAGTTGATACGCAGTATTTT.

Written as DNA, the CDR3 is TGTGCCAGCTTCTCCAGCGGGAACGAGCAGTTCTTC. It specifies CASFSSGNEQFF. The genes are TRBV6-1 and TRBJ2-1; TRBD2 matches at 7 bases. Unmatched junction bases numbered 8, after V lost 8 bases and J lost 10 bases. CDR1 and CDR2 (germline): MNHNS, SASEGT. The CDR3 is made up of 12 amino acids.

Points on this clone: Compared with germline, one end of the junction differs, possibly owing to a read error. Here the CDR3 reads CSSSLGTYEQYF. CDR3 nucleotides: TGTTCCAGCAGCTTAGGGACTTACGAGCAGTACTTC. The J gene is TRBJ2-7, the V gene TRBV7-9; D perhaps matches TRBD2 (6 bases). The CDR3 has 12 amino acids. The germline V gene encodes CDR1 SEHNR and CDR2 FQNEAQ (reference sequence).

The chain couples TRBV4-3 to TRBJ1-4; 9 bases line up with TRBD1. The germline CDR1 and CDR2 sequences are LGHNA and YSLEER. V was clipped by 1 base and J by 8 bases; unmatched bases: 5. CDR3 length equals 15 residues. The chain's CDR3 is CASSQVGTGKEKLFF. The DNA for the CDR3 is TGCGCCAGCAGCCAAGTGGGGACAGGGAAAGAAAAACTGTTTTTT.

The V and J genes are TRBV9 and TRBJ1-4, with 8 bases matching TRBD1. After removal of 4 bases from V and 7 bases from J, the junction contained 15 bases not matched to a gene. Germline V lookup: CDR1 SGDLS, CDR2 YYNGEE. The CDR3 extends over 17 amino acids. CDR3 region: CASSPKGTQGAREKLFF. In nucleotides, the CDR3 is TGTGCCAGCAGCCCAAAGGGTACTCAGGGGGCTCGTGAAAAACTGTTTTTT.

V and J are TRBV28 and TRBJ2-1, with a possible D match to TRBD1 (6 bases). Germline V gene lookup returns CDR1 MDHEN and CDR2 SYDVKM. V was trimmed by 11 bases and J by 3 bases, leaving 17 bases between them. The CDR3 loop spans 14 amino acids. The CDR3, as DNA: TGTGCCGGACAAAAAGGGGGAGACTACAATGAGCAGTTCTTC. This gives the protein CAGQKGGDYNEQFF.

The chain links TRBV11-2 to TRBJ2-2; 9 nucleotides align to TRBD2. J lost 7 bases, V lost 7 bases, and 10 bases had no gene match. The CDR3 runs to 15 residues. The germline CDR1 and CDR2 sequences are SGHAT and FQNNGV. CDR3 sequence reads: CASILSGRSGGELFF. The CDR3 region has the DNA TGTGCCAGCATCCTTAGCGGGAGAAGTGGCGGGGAGCTGTTTTTT.

This clone came up once. The chain has TRBV14 and TRBJ1-1, with a tentative D call TRBD1 (5 bases). Per germline, CDR1 SGHDN and CDR2 FVKESK. V lost 4 bases, J lost 2 bases, and 8 bases lay in between. The CDR3 length is 13 residues. The CDR3 protein is CASSPTANTEAFF. The CDR3, as DNA: TGTGCCAGCAGCCCGACAGCCAACACTGAAGCTTTCTTT.

The V and J genes are TRBV4-1 and TRBJ1-4; D call uncertain. The CDR3 is 12 amino acids. Trimming removed 4 bases from V and 7 bases from J, with 7 bases in between. Per the germline V gene, CDR1 is MGHRA and CDR2 is YSYEKL. In DNA, the CDR3 is TGCGCCAGCAGCCCTTCGGGTGAAAAACTGTTTTTT. This translates into CASSPSGEKLFF.

The chain carries TRBV4-1 and TRBJ1-6, with D possibly being TRBD1 (6 bases). The CDR3 extends over 15 amino acids. Germline values: CDR1 MGHRA, CDR2 YSYEKL. V shed 4 bases and J shed 9 bases, with 16 bases lying between them. DNA of the CDR3: TGCGCCAGCAGCCGAGAACGGGACACTTTTTCACCCCTCCACTTT. Its translation: CASSRERDTFSPLHF.